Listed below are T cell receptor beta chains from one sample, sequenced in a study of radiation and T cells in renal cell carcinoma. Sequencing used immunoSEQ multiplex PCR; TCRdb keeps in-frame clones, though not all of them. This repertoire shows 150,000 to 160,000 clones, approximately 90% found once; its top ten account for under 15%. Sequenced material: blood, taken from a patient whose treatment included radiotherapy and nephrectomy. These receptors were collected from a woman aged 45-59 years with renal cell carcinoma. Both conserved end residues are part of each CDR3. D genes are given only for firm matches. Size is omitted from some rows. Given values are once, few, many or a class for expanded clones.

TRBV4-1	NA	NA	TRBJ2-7	CASSFGGRPSYEQYF	TGCGCCAGCAGCTTTGGAGGGAGGCCCTCCTACGAGCAGTACTTC
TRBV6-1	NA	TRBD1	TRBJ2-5	CASSELGQASPETQYF	TGTGCCAGCAGTGAATTGGGACAGGCTTCGCCAGAGACCCAGTACTTC
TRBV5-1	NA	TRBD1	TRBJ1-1	CASSQTGVNTEAFF	TGCGCCAGCAGCCAGACAGGGGTGAACACTGAAGCTTTCTTT
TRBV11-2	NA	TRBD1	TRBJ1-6	CASSGQKDRVESPLHF	TGTGCCAGCAGCGGCCAGAAGGACAGGGTAGAATCACCCCTCCACTTT
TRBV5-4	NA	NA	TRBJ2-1	CASSLVAGIYNEQFF	TGTGCCAGCAGCTTGGTGGCAGGGATCTACAATGAGCAGTTCTTC
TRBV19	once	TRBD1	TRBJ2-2	CASSIGTPGQVTGELFF	TGTGCCAGTAGTATAGGCACGCCGGGACAGGTCACCGGGGAGCTGTTTTTT
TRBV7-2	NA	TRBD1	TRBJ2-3	CASSFTGGVDTQYF	TGTGCCAGCAGCTTTACAGGGGGCGTAGATACGCAGTATTTT
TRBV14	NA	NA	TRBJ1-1	CASSQDLGWAEAFF	TGTGCCAGCAGCCAAGACTTGGGGTGGGCTGAAGCTTTCTTT
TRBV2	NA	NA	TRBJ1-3	CASRRGSSSGNTIYF	TGTGCCAGCAGGAGGGGGAGTAGCTCTGGAAACACCATATATTTT
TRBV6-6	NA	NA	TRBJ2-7	CASSYSKTGSSYEQYF	TGTGCCAGCAGTTACTCGAAAACGGGAAGCTCCTACGAGCAGTACTTC
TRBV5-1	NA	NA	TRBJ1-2	CASSLDSSANGYTF	TGCGCCAGCAGCTTGGATTCCTCTGCCAATGGCTACACCTTC
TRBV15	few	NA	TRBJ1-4	CATSRDSYVELFF	TGTGCCACCAGCAGAGATTCCTACGTGGAACTGTTTTTT
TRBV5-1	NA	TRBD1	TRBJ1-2	CASSLASGTGEFEVYYTF	TGCGCCAGCAGCTTGGCTTCCGGGACAGGGGAGTTTGAGGTATACTACACCTTC
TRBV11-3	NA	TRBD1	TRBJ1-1	CASSRTSGGTEAFF	TGTGCCAGCAGCCGCACATCAGGGGGAACTGAAGCTTTCTTT
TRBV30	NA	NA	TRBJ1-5	CAWRGQDYQPQHF	TGTGCCTGGAGGGGGCAGGATTATCAGCCCCAGCATTTT
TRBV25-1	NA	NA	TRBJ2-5	CASMNRRETQYF	TGTGCCAGCATGAACCGTCGGGAGACCCAGTACTTC
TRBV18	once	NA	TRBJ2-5	CASSPPIRETQYF	TGTGCCAGCTCACCACCTATCCGGGAGACCCAGTACTTC
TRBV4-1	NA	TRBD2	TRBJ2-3	CASSRGLAGGTDTQYF	TGCGCCAGCAGTAGGGGACTAGCGGGGGGAACAGATACGCAGTATTTT
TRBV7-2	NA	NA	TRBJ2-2	CASSLGGNTGELFF	TGTGCCAGCAGCTTAGGGGGGAACACCGGGGAGCTGTTTTTT
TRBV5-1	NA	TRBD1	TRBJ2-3	CASSLGDRTDTQYF	TGCGCCAGCAGCTTGGGGGACAGAACAGATACGCAGTATTTT
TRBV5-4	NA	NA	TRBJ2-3	CASTPQGGVRDTQYF	TGTGCCAGCACCCCCCAGGGGGGGGTACGAGATACGCAGTATTTT
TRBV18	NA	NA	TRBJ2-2	CASSPPPDTGELFF	TGTGCCAGCTCACCACCACCGGACACCGGGGAGCTGTTTTTT
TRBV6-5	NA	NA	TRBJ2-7	CASSYVRLGEQYF	TGTGCCAGCAGTTACGTGCGCCTGGGCGAGCAGTACTTC
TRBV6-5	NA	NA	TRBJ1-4	CASSSGRGGEKLFF	TGTGCCAGCAGTTCCGGCAGGGGAGGCGAAAAACTGTTTTTT
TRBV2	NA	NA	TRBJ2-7	CASSEGWATLSSYEQYF	TGTGCCAGCAGTGAGGGTTGGGCAACGCTGAGCTCCTACGAGCAGTACTTC
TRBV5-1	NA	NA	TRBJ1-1	CASSLDKTEAFF	TGCGCCAGCAGCTTGGACAAGACTGAAGCTTTCTTT
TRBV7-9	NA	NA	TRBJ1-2	CASSLGPNYGYTF	TGTGCCAGCAGCTTAGGGCCTAACTATGGCTACACCTTC
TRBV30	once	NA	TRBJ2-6	CAWNPGANVLTF	TGTGCCTGGAATCCTGGGGCCAACGTCCTGACTTTC
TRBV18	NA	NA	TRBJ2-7	CASSPPGSYEQYF	TGTGCCAGCTCACCACCGGGCTCCTACGAGCAGTACTTC
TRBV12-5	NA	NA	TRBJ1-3	CASGLVNEGQFRPKRNTIYF	TGTGCTAGTGGTTTGGTAAACGAGGGACAATTCCGGCCCAAGAGAAACACCATATATTTT
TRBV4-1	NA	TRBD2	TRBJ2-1	CASRASGGVHEQFF	TGCGCCAGCAGGGCCAGCGGGGGGGTCCATGAGCAGTTCTTC
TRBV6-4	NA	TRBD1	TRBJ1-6	CASREQGRNSPLHF	TGTGCCAGCAGGGAACAGGGGAGGAATTCACCCCTCCACTTT
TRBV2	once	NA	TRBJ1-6	CASATGLGSPLHF	TGTGCCAGCGCTACAGGGCTGGGTTCACCCCTCCACTTT
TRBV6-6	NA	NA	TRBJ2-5	CASSYYRGETQYF	TGTGCCAGCAGTTACTACAGAGGGGAGACCCAGTACTTC
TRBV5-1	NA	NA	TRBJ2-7	CASSLRGSSSYEQYF	TGCGCCAGCAGCTTGAGGGGGTCGAGCTCCTACGAGCAGTACTTC
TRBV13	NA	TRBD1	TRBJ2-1	CASSPGQPNEQFF	TGTGCCAGCAGCCCGGGACAGCCGAATGAGCAGTTCTTC
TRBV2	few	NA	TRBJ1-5	CASSDPLRGQPQHF	TGTGCCAGCAGTGATCCATTAAGGGGCCAGCCCCAGCATTTT
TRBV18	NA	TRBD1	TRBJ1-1	CASSQTGANTEAFF	TGTGCCAGCTCACAGACAGGGGCGAACACTGAAGCTTTCTTT
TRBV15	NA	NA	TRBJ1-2	CATSRDGYYGYTF	TGTGCCACCAGCAGAGACGGATACTATGGCTACACCTTC
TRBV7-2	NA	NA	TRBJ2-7	CASSPWTAYEQYF	TGTGCCAGCAGCCCGTGGACCGCGTACGAGCAGTACTTC
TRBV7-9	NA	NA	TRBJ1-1	CASSLRGDTEAFF	TGTGCCAGCAGCTTACGGGGGGACACTGAAGCTTTCTTT
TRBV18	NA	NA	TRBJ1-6	CASSQGSSYNSPLHF	TGTGCCAGCTCACAGGGGAGCTCCTATAATTCACCCCTCCACTTT
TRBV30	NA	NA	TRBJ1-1	CAWRNWGGTEAFF	TGTGCCTGGAGAAATTGGGGGGGCACTGAAGCTTTCTTT
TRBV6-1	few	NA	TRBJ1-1	CASSEGRGAPNTEAFF	TGTGCCAGCAGTGAAGGTAGAGGGGCACCGAACACTGAAGCTTTCTTT
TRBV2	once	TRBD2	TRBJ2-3	CASSNPREGRHTDTQYF	TGTGCCAGCAGTAACCCCAGGGAGGGCCGACACACAGATACGCAGTATTTT
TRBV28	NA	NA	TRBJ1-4	CASSLMRGGSEKLFF	TGTGCCAGCAGTTTAATGAGGGGAGGTAGTGAAAAACTGTTTTTT
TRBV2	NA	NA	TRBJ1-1	CASSVLKISSANAFF	TGTGCCAGCAGTGTTTTAAAGATATCAAGCGCAAATGCTTTCTTT
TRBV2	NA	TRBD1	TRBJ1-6	CASREGTANSPLHF	TGTGCCAGCAGAGAAGGGACAGCCAATTCACCCCTCCACTTT
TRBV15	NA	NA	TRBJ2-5	CATSGPIVRETQYF	TGTGCCACCAGCGGGCCTATAGTAAGGGAGACCCAGTACTTC
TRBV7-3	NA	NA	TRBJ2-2	CASSLTPTGELFF	TGTGCCAGCAGCTTAACGCCCACCGGGGAGCTGTTTTTT
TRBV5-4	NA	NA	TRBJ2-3	CASSPRGVDTQYF	TGTGCCAGCAGCCCGCGAGGTGTGGATACGCAGTATTTT
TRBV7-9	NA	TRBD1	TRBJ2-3	CASSQNRGRADTQYF	TGTGCCAGCAGCCAAAACAGGGGCAGGGCAGATACGCAGTATTTT
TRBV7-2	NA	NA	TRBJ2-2	CASSLSGGYNTGELFF	TGTGCCAGCAGCTTATCTGGGGGATATAACACCGGGGAGCTGTTTTTT
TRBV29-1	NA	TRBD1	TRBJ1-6	CSVSGQGNSPLHF	TGCAGCGTATCGGGACAGGGTAATTCACCCCTCCACTTT
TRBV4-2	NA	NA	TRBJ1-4	CASSLSRGHNEKLFF	TGTGCCAGCAGCCTAAGTCGAGGGCACAACGAAAAACTGTTTTTT